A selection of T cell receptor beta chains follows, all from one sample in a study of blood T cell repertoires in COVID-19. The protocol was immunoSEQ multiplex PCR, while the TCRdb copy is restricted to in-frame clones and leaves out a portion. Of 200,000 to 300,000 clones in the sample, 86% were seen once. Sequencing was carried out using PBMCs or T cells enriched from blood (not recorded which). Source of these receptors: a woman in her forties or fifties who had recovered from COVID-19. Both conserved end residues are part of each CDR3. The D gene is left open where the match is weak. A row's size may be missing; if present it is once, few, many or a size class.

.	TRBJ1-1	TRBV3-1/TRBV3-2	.	CASRSTGTEAFF	TGTGCCAGCAGATCTACGGGCACTGAAGCTTTCTTT
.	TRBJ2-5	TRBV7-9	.	CASSRRGRLRDETQYF	TGTGCCAGCAGTCGCAGGGGGAGGCTCAGGGATGAGACCCAGTACTTC
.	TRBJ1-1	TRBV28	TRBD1	CASSSGGKNTEAFF	TGTGCCAGCAGTTCAGGGGGCAAGAACACTGAAGCTTTCTTT
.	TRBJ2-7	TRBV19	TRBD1	CASSTQPGTAYEQYF	TGTGCCAGTAGTACCCAACCAGGGACAGCCTACGAGCAGTACTTC
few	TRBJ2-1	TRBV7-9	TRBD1	CASSPTSHGTGSYNEQFF	TGTGCCAGCAGCCCAACCTCTCACGGGACAGGGTCCTACAATGAGCAGTTCTTC
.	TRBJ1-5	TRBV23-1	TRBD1	CASGQGARSNQPQHF	TGCGCCAGCGGACAGGGGGCGCGGAGCAATCAGCCCCAGCATTTT
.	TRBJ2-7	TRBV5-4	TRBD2	CASSLFGTSAYEQYF	TGTGCCAGCAGCTTGTTTGGGACTAGCGCCTACGAGCAGTACTTC
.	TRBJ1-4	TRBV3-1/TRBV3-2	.	CASSQGGEKLFF	TGTGCCAGCAGCCAGGGAGGTGAAAAACTGTTTTTT
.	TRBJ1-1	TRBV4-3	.	CASSQEGRMNTEAFF	TGCGCCAGCAGCCAAGAAGGGAGAATGAACACTGAAGCTTTCTTT
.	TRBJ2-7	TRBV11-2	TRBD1	CASTRTGRSYEQYF	TGTGCCAGCACTCGGACAGGTCGCTCCTACGAGCAGTACTTC
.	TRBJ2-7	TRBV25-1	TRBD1	CASSDQGASSYEQYF	TGTGCCAGCAGTGATCAGGGGGCTAGCTCCTACGAGCAGTACTTC
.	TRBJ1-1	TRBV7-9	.	CASSLFPTVNTEAFF	TGTGCCAGCAGCTTATTTCCCACAGTGAACACTGAAGCTTTCTTT
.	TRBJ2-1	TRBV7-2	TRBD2	CASSPGRGGYNEQFF	TGTGCCAGCAGCCCCGGGCGGGGGGGGTACAATGAGCAGTTCTTC
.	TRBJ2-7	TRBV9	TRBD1	CASSALGDSSTYEQYF	TGTGCCAGCAGCGCGCTCGGGGACAGCTCCACCTACGAGCAGTACTTC
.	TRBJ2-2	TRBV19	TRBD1	CASKATGVSGELFF	TGTGCCAGTAAGGCGACAGGGGTCTCCGGGGAGCTGTTTTTT
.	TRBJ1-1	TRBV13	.	CASSLRGTNTEAFF	TGTGCCAGCAGCTTACGAGGTACGAACACTGAAGCTTTCTTT
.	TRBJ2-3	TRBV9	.	CASSVEAGPDTQYF	TGTGCCAGCAGCGTAGAAGCGGGTCCGGATACGCAGTATTTT
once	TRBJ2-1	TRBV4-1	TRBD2	CASSPGTSGPLWGNEQFF	TGCGCCAGCAGCCCAGGGACTAGCGGACCCTTGTGGGGGAATGAGCAGTTCTTC
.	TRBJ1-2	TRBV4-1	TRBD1	CASSHVSGGGGYTF	TGCGCCAGCAGCCACGTTTCAGGGGGCGGTGGCTACACCTTC
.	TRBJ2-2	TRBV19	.	CASGGPGTGELFF	TGTGCCAGCGGGGGGCCGGGGACCGGGGAGCTGTTTTTT
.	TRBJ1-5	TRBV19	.	CASSPGPYGAQHF	TGTGCCAGTAGTCCCGGACCCTACGGGGCCCAGCATTTT
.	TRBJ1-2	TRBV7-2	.	CASSLAIQANYGYTF	TGTGCCAGCAGCTTAGCGATACAAGCTAACTATGGCTACACCTTC
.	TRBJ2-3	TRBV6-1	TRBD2	CASSDHLAGTDTQYF	TGTGCCAGCAGTGACCATCTAGCGGGCACAGATACGCAGTATTTT
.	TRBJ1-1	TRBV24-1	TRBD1	CATKQGANTEAFF	TGTGCCACCAAGCAGGGGGCGAACACTGAAGCTTTCTTT
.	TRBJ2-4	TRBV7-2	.	CASSPSVALSGQYF	TGTGCCAGCAGCCCTTCCGTGGCTCTCAGTGGTCAGTACTTC
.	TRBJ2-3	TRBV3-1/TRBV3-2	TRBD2	CASSALAGAVTDTQYF	TGTGCCAGCAGCGCCCTAGCGGGGGCCGTCACAGATACGCAGTATTTT
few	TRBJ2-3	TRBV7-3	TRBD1	CASSFLTGGTDTQYF	TGTGCCAGCAGCTTCTTGACAGGGGGCACAGATACGCAGTATTTT
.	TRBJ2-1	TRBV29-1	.	CSAGGSSYNEQFF	TGCAGCGCCGGGGGTAGCTCCTACAATGAGCAGTTCTTC
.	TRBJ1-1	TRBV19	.	CASIRTENTEAFF	TGTGCCAGTATTCGGACAGAGAACACTGAAGCTTTCTTT
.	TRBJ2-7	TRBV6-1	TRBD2	CASSEALAGGRRENEQYF	TGTGCCAGCAGTGAGGCCCTAGCGGGAGGCAGACGGGAAAACGAGCAGTACTTC
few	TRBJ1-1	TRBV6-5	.	CASSSINTEAFF	TGTGCCAGCAGCTCTATAAACACTGAAGCTTTCTTT
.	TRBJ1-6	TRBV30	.	CAWGTPNSPLHF	TGTGCCTGGGGGACACCCAATTCACCCCTCCACTTT
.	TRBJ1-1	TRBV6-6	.	CASSPGVTVFTEAFF	TGTGCCAGCAGTCCAGGGGTGACCGTATTCACTGAAGCTTTCTTT
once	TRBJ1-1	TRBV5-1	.	CASSGRAAPNTEAFF	TGCGCCAGCAGCGGGCGGGCGGCACCGAACACTGAAGCTTTCTTT
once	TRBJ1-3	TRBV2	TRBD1	CASSESQGSGNTIYF	TGTGCCAGCAGTGAGTCACAGGGGTCCGGAAACACCATATATTTT